The 2 T cell receptor beta chains given below trace back to one sample, sequenced in a study of T cells in Graves' hyperthyroidism and ophthalmopathy. Researchers took RNA transcripts and amplified the TCR beta CDR3 regions from them. First-round RT-PCR of the TCR CDR3 relied on the HTBI primer set. TCRdb analysed the multiplex PCR reads with MiXCR anew, one entry per CDR3 protein. Seen here are about 570,000 distinct CDR3 sequences, around 42% observed once, and the top ten hold roughly 19%. Sequences were obtained from peripheral blood or thyroid tissue (not recorded which). Source of these receptors: an adult woman with Graves' disease, either hyperthyroidism or ophthalmopathy (not recorded which).

In this sample, this clonotype turned up a few times. J is TRBJ2-6 and V is TRBV18; D gene unclear. In germline, CDR1 is KGHSH, CDR2 LQKENI. V gave up 6 bases and J gave up 0 bases, with 3 bases separating them. The CDR3 length is 13 residues. The CDR3, as DNA: TGTGCCAGCTCCAACTCTGGGGCCAACGTCCTGACTTTC. Its translation is CASSNSGANVLTF.

The rearrangement uses TRBV5-1 and TRBJ1-1, with 8 bases identical to TRBD1. The germline gives CDR1 SGHRS, CDR2 YFSETQ. The length of the CDR3 is 14 residues. V gave up 0 bases and J gave up 11 bases; unmatched junction bases: 9. The CDR3 protein is CASSLGQGAIEAFF. CDR3 nucleotides: TGCGCCAGCAGCTTGGGGCAGGGGGCTATCGAGGCTTTCTTT.